The following is a T cell receptor (beta chain) sequence with its context. The sample is drawn from a study of blood T cell repertoires in COVID-19. Original data processing: By means of reference gene primer amplification, nucleated cell counts were estimated. Some clones are missing from TCRdb's copy, which holds only in-frame ones; the method was immunoSEQ multiplex PCR. That table is the source of V, J and clone size, and D and trimming were worked out from the DNA. The table includes 99,000 or so clones, around 88% detected once. The V gene's germline CDR1 is SGHRS and CDR2 YFSETQ. Trimming at V came to 3 bases and at J to 2 bases, leaving 4 bases not matched to a gene. The CDR3 length is 15 residues.

The clonotype was recovered from a middle-aged man with COVID-19, enrolled during active disease. The specimen was peripheral blood. The gene calls are TRBV5-1 and TRBJ2-3, with 9 bases lining up with TRBD1. As DNA, the CDR3 is TGCGCCAGCAGCTCGGGACAGGGAAACACAGATACGCAGTATTTT. This encodes CASSSGQGNTDTQYF. The whole variable domain, remainder taken from reference TRBV5-1 and TRBJ2-3, is KAGVTQTPRYLIKTRGQQVTLSCSPISGHRSVSWYQQTPGQGLQFLFEYFSETQRNKGNFPGRFSGRQFSNSRSEMNVSTLELGDSALYLCASSSGQGNTDTQYFGPGTRLTVL.